The entry below describes one TCR beta chain. Its antigen is not yet known. Per-nucleotide qualities are absent, and no much larger clonotype sits a single base away. For the CD8 naive samples, CD45RO-negative cells were positively selected for CCR7, yielding a CD45RA+CCR7+ population from which TemRA cells were excluded. The donors were healthy, HIV-negative adults with no recently reported acute infections or vaccinations. Only Caucasian adults living in Nashville, Tennessee, USA were represented among the donors. Blood was collected by leukapheresis, and PBMCs were isolated by Ficoll-Histopaque density gradient centrifugation and then cryopreserved in liquid nitrogen vapor phase. Analytical flow cytometry was used to check the purity and quantity of every magnetically sorted T cell population. Genomic DNA was isolated from each sorted fraction and quantified by UV absorbance on a Nanodrop 2000c.

The CDR3 has 15 amino acids, counting the end cysteine and phenylalanine. Kept here is only the CDR3 DNA, which spans 45 bases and is read in frame from base 1. CDR1 is given as MNHEY and CDR2 as SMNVEV, both from the germline V gene (reference sequence). V lost 3 bases and J lost 3 bases; the stretch between them is 12 bases long. The data derive from a study of shared clonotypes between healthy human individuals (dated by TCRdb to 2020 to 2021). Concerning the study at large: A couple of women and a few men aged 18 to 49 years were included in the cohort. For each donor, CD4 naive and CD4 memory were each run on three plates, CD8 naive on two plates, and CD8 memory on one plate. To estimate repertoire size and how much clonotypes are shared between individuals, the study performed deep sequencing of blood TCR repertoires from a few healthy adults. To increase sequencing depth and limit assay-specific biases, TCR repertoire library preparation and sequencing were carried out by different laboratories using diverse techniques. Per donor, leukapheresis produced somewhere between about 0.85 and 8.9 billion PBMCs.

TCR CDR3 regions were amplified from genomic DNA by multiplex PCR using the deep immunoSEQ assay. For each cell subset, the extracted genomic DNA was distributed evenly across all wells of several immunoSEQ 96-well plates, and each plate served as one replicate. For sorted subsets, approximately 210 ng genomic DNA, equal to 30,000 or so T cell genomes, was loaded into each replicate PCR. Purified libraries were quantified with a Qubit 3.0 fluorometer, sized on a Bioanalyzer 2100, and re-quantified with the KAPA Library Quantification kit. Every immunoSEQ 96-well plate was sequenced on a separate single-read 150-cycle Illumina NextSeq 550 flow cell. In the source study's methods: Because the immunoSEQ output included only junctional sequences and no quality scores, the filtering could not be the same as the filtering used for full-length reads. Sequences were annotated with PyIR, a Python wrapper for IgBLAST v1.9, using IMGT germline references to assign V/J genes and CDR3. Reads were removed for weak V/J assignments (E-value above 1e-6), missing CDR3, stop codons, out-of-frame junctions, or ambiguous translated residues. V3J clonotypes were defined by identical inferred V gene, J gene, and CDR3 amino acid sequence. Percentage overlap between repertoires was calculated by dividing the number of shared unique clonotypes by the size of the smaller repertoire. Three approaches were used to assess repertoire richness: RTK rarefaction, the Chao1 estimator, and Recon v2.1 estimates of unobserved clonotypes. OLGA was used to compute generation probabilities for all TCRbeta clonotypes that the gDNA method yielded from a few donors. The source is immuneACCESS, and TCRdb retained only in-frame sequences with V and J called. Part of the clones is not carried over; for the studies checked, unresolved V genes explain less than half of this, and the remainder is unexplained. Clone size and the V and J calls come from that table; the DNA yielded D and trimming. The sample table shows about 2.2 million clones, and 90% to 95% are seen once. About 1.7% of the sample is taken by the ten largest.

Broad study findings and their caveats: Across a handful of donors, around 5% of naive CD4, over 3% of naive CD8, roughly 2.3% of memory CD4, and approximately 0.4% of memory CD8 clonotypes were shared. Because the study included a small number of donors, the genetic and exposure-history diversity represented was limited. Pairwise subsampling indicated that sequencing depth was expected to affect the degree of clonotype sharing among donors. Compared with non-shared clonotypes, the clonotypes found in all four sorted-subset donors had higher generation probabilities. Rarefaction of sorted-subset datasets indicated incomplete sequencing despite the large sequencing depth. Larger estimated clonotype richness was generally found for naive subsets than for memory subsets. Sampling was restricted to blood, and TCR repertoires in tissue are likely to differ from TCR repertoires in blood.

The sequencing sample was made of naive CD8+ T cells from PBMCs. The sample's cell subset or site label, in plain terms: CD45RA+CCR7+. The rearranged segments are TRBV27 and TRBJ2-1; the D match is possibly TRBD1 or TRBD2, with 5 bases aligned in each. The sequence was collected from a man between 18 and 29 years old in good health. Some clones in this sample may be carry-over from other donors' samples. The DNA reads TGTGCCAGCAGTTTTGAAAGGGACGGCTACAATGAGCAGTTCTTC. The translation is CASSFERDGYNEQFF.